One sample yielded the 8 T cell receptor beta chains listed below, sequenced in a study of OX40 agonist ivuxolimab in advanced cancers. Libraries were made using the immunoSEQ multiplex PCR assay. This is the immuneACCESS table as TCRdb keeps it, with only in-frame sequences that have V and J called. A part of the clones is gone; compared with another copy, unresolved V genes explain less than half, and the rest is unexplained. The sample has 60,000 to 90,000 clones on record, around 88% of them singletons. About 0.8% of the sample rests with the top ten. Material: CD4+ or CD8+ T cells sorted from blood, obtained in a trial of the OX40 agonist ivuxolimab. The receptor set was obtained from an adult with an advanced solid tumor such as melanoma, head and neck, liver or kidney cancer.

This sequence joins TRBV12-2 and TRBJ2-3; the D call TRBD2 from the table was never checked on the DNA. TRBV12-2 is an annotated pseudogene. There are 16 residues in the CDR3. The CDR3 loop reads CASRRSGGTITDTQYF. In DNA form, the CDR3 reads TGTGCAAGTCGCCGCTCCGGAGGGACCATCACAGATACGCAGTATTTT.

The CDR3 loop is CASRDETQYF. The CDR3 DNA sequence: TGTGCCAGCAGGGACGAGACCCAGTACTTC. The rearrangement joins TRBV6-1 to TRBJ2-5; no clear D gene. V lost 6 bases and J lost 5, with 4 bases in between. In germline, CDR1 is MNHNS, CDR2 SASEGT. The length of the CDR3 is 10 residues.

The rearrangement joins TRBV11-3 to TRBJ2-2; 7 bases are shared with TRBD1. The CDR3 runs 15 residues. J lost 3 bases, V lost 6 bases, and 7 bases had no gene match. CDR1 SGHNT and CDR2 YENEEA come from the germline V gene. The CDR3: CASRLGQADTGELFF. As DNA, the CDR3 is TGTGCCAGCAGACTCGGACAGGCCGACACCGGGGAGCTGTTTTTT. Drawing the rest from reference TRBV11-3 and TRBJ2-2, the complete variable domain is EAGVVQSPRYKIIEKKQPVAFWCNPISGHNTLYWYLQNLGQGPELLIRYENEEAVDDSQLPKDRFSAERLKGVDSTLKIQPAELGDSAVYLCASRLGQADTGELFFGEGSRLTVL.

V gene TRBV11-1 combines with J gene TRBJ1-1; D is possibly TRBD1 (5 bases). Germline V gene sequence: CDR1 SGHAT, CDR2 FQDESV (reference sequence). The CDR3 sequence is 14 residues long. Between the trimmed V and J ends, which lost 1 base and 1 base, there was a span of 7 bases. CDR3 in DNA: TGTGCCAGCAGCTTAGAGGGGCCGAACACTGAAGCTTTCTTT. Its translation: CASSLEGPNTEAFF.

The CDR3 loop reads CAWSVREGGQYF. The CDR3 nucleotides read TGTGCCTGGAGTGTCCGGGAGGGTGGTCAGTACTTC. The chain combines TRBV30 with TRBJ2-4; 8 nucleotides match TRBD2. V trimming: 0 bases; J trimming: 12 bases; junction bases outside the gene matches: 4. This CDR3 region has 12 residues. Germline V CDR1 and CDR2: GTSNPN, SVGIG (reference sequence).

The V gene is TRBV29-1, the J gene TRBJ2-1, with TRBD1 matching 8 bases. CDR1 is SQVTM, CDR2 ANQGSEA, per germline. Trimming removed 6 bases from V and 8 bases from J; junction bases left unmatched: 0. This CDR3 region has 10 residues. The CDR3 nucleotides read TGCAGCGTGGGACAGGATGAGCAGTTCTTC. Translation: CSVGQDEQFF.

The chain links TRBV27 to TRBJ2-7, with 9 bases fitting TRBD1. V lost 6 bases to trimming and J lost 3 bases; unmatched junction nucleotides: 6. The germline V gene encodes CDR1 MNHEY and CDR2 SMNVEV (reference sequence). This CDR3 comprises 14 residues. CDR3 bases: TGTGCCAGCAGGGGGACAGGGCAAGGCTACGAGCAGTACTTC. Translating gives CASRGTGQGYEQYF.

The V call is TRBV4-1, the J call TRBJ2-3; D is undetermined. CDR1 and CDR2 from the germline V gene are MGHRA and YSYEKL. The V gene lost 2 bases and the J gene lost 2 bases, with 11 bases spanning the gap. The CDR3 contains 15 residues. CDR3 nucleotides: TGCGCCAGCAGCCAACGCACGGGCAACACAGATACGCAGTATTTT. As protein: CASSQRTGNTDTQYF.